This TCR beta chain comes out of a study of control samples from healthy donors and cancer patients. This table comes from immunoSEQ multiplex PCR, and its TCRdb copy is limited to in-frame clones, with some not included. The table shows 150,000 to 200,000 clones, with more than 85% occurring only once. There are 13 residues in the CDR3. V shed 6 bases and J 10 bases; nucleotides not matched to a gene: 9. Germline CDR1 reads ENHRY; CDR2 reads SYGVKD. The chain employs TRBV10-3 and TRBJ1-2; 9 nucleotides align to TRBD1. This TCR derives from a woman aged 40 to 55 in good health. The specimen was blood. The CDR3 loop reads CAIRFGTGSVYTF. As DNA, the CDR3 is TGTGCCATCAGGTTCGGGACAGGGTCGGTCTACACCTTC.